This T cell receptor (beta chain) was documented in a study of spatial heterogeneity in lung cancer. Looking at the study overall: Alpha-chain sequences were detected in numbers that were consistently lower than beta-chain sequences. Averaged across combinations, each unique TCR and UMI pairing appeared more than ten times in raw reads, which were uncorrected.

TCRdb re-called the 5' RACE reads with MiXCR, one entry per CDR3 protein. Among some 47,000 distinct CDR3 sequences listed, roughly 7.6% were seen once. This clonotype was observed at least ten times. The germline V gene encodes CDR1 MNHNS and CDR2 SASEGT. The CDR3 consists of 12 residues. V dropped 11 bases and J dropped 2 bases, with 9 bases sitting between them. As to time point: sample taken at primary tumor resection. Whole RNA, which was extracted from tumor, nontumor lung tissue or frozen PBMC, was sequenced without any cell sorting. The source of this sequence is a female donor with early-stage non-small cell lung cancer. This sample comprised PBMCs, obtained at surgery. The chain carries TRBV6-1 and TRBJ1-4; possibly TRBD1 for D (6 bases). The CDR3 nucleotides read TGTGCCGGACAGAGCACTAATGAAAAACTGTTTTTT. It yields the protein CAGQSTNEKLFF.